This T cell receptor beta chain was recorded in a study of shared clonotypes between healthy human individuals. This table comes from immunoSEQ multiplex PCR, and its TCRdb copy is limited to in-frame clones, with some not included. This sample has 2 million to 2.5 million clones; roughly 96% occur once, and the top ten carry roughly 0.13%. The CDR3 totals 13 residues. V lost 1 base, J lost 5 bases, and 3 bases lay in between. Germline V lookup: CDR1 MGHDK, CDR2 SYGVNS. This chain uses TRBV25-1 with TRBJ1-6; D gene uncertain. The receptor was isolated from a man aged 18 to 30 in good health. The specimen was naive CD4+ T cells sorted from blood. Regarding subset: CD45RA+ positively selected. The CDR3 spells CASSEWDNSPLHF. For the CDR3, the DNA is TGTGCCAGCAGTGAATGGGATAATTCACCCCTCCACTTT.